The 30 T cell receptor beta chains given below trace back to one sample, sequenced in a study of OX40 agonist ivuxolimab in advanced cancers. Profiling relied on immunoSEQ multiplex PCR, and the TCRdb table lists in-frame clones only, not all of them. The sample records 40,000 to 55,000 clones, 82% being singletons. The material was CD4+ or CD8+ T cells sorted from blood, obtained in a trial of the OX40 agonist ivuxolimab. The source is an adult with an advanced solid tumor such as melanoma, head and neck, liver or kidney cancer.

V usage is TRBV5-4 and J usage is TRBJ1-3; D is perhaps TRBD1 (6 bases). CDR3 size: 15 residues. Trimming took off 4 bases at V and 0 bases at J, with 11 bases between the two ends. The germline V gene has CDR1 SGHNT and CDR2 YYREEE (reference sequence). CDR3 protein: CASSIQGNSGNTIYF. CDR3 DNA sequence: TGTGCCAGCAGCATCCAGGGGAACTCTGGAAACACCATATATTTT.

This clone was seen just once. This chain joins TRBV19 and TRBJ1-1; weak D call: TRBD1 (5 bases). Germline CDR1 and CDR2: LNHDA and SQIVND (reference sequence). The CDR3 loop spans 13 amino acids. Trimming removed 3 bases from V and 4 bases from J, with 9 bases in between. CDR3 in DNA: TGTGCCAGTAGTATTCCCGGGGGCACTGAAGCTTTCTTT. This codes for CASSIPGGTEAFF.

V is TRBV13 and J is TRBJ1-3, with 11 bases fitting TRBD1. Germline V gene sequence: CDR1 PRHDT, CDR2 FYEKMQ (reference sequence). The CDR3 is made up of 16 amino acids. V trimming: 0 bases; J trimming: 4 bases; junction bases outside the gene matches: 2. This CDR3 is CASSLGGQGAGNTIYF. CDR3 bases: TGTGCCAGCAGCTTAGGAGGACAGGGGGCCGGAAACACCATATATTTT.

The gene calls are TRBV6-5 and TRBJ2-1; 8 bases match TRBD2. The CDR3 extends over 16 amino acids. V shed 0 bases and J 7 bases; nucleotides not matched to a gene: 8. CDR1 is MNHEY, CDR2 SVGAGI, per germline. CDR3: CASSYSPTGGLNEQFF. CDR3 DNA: TGTGCCAGCAGTTACTCCCCTACGGGAGGGCTGAATGAGCAGTTCTTC.

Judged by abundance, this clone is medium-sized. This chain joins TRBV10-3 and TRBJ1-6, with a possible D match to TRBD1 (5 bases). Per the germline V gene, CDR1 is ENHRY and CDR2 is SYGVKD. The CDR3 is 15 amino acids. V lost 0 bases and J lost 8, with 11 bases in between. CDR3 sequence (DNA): TGTGCCATCAGTGAGTCGGGCGGGGCGGATTCACCCCTCCACTTT. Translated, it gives CAISESGGADSPLHF.

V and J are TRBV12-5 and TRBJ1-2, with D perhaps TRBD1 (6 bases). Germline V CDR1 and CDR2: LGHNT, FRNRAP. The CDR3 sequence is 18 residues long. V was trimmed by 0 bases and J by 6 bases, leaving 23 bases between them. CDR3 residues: CASGLVNGRAGGGHGYTF. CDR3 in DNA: TGTGCTAGTGGTTTGGTAAACGGACGGGCAGGAGGGGGTCATGGCTACACCTTC.

The CDR3 sequence is CASSVAGYGQPQHF. CDR3 sequence (DNA): TGTGCCAGCAGCGTAGCTGGGTATGGTCAGCCCCAGCATTTT. The V and J genes are TRBV9 and TRBJ1-5; no clear D gene. The CDR3 covers 14 residues. Trimming removed 0 bases at V and 6 bases at J, with 10 bases between. Germline CDR1 is SGDLS and CDR2 is YYNGEE.

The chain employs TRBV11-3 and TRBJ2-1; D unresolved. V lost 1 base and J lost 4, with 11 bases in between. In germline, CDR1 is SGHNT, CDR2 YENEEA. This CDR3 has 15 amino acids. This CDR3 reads CASSLGPIAYNEQFF. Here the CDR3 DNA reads TGTGCCAGCAGCTTAGGACCCATCGCTTACAATGAGCAGTTCTTC.

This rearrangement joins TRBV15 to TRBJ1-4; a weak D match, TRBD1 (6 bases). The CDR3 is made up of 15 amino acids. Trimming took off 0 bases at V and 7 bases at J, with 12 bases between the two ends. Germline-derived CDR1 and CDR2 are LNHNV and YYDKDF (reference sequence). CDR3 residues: CATSREGRGPEKLFF. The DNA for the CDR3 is TGTGCCACCAGCAGAGAGGGCAGGGGACCTGAAAAACTGTTTTTT.

In DNA, the CDR3 is TGCGCCAGCAGCTTGCGGGGGATGATCCAAGAGACCCAGTACTTC. Amino acid sequence: CASSLRGMIQETQYF. The genes are TRBV5-1 and TRBJ2-5; a possible D gene is TRBD2 (6 bases). With 1 base removed from V and 1 base from J, the gap between germline ends came to 11 bases. The CDR3 has 15 residues. Per germline, CDR1 SGHRS and CDR2 YFSETQ.

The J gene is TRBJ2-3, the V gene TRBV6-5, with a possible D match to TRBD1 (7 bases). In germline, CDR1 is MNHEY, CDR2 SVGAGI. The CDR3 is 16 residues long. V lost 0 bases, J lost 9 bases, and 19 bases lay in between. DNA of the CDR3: TGTGCCAGCAGTTACTCGTGGGGGGCAGGGGGGACGACGCAGTATTTT. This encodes CASSYSWGAGGTTQYF.

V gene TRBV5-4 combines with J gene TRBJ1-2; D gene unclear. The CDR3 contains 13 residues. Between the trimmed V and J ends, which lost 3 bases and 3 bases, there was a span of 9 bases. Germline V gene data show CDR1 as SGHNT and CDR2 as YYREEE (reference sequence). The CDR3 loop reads CASSSTKYYGYTF. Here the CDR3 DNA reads TGTGCCAGCAGCTCGACGAAGTACTATGGCTACACCTTC.

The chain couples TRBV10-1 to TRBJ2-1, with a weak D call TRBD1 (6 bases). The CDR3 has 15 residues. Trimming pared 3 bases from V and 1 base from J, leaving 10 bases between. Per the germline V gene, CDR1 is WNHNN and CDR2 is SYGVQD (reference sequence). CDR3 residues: CASSDARGSYNEQFF. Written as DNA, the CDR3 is TGCGCCAGCAGTGATGCCAGGGGTTCCTACAATGAGCAGTTCTTC.

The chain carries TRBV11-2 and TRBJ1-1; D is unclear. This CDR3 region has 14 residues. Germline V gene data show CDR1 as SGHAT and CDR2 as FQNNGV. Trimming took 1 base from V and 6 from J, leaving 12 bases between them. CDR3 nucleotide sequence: TGTGCCAGCAGCTTAGGGGGTTCCAACCCTGAAGCTTTCTTT. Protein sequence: CASSLGGSNPEAFF.

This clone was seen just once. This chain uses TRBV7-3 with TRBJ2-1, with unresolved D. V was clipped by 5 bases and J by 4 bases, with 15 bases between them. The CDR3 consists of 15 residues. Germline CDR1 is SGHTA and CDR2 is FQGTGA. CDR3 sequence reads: CASSPGRAIYNEQFF. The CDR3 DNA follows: TGTGCCAGCAGCCCCGGTCGGGCGATATACAATGAGCAGTTCTTC.

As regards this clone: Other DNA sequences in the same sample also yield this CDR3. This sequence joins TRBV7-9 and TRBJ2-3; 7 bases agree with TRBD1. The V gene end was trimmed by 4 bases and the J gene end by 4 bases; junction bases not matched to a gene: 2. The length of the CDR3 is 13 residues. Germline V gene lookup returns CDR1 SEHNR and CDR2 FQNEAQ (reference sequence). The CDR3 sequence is CASSWGQPDTQYF. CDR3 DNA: TGTGCCAGCAGCTGGGGACAGCCAGATACGCAGTATTTT.

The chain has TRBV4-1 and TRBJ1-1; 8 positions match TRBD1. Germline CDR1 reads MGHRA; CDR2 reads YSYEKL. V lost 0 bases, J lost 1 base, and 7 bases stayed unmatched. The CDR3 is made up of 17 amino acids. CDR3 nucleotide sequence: TGCGCCAGCAGCCAAGATCGTCAGGGGGCGCAGAACACTGAAGCTTTCTTT. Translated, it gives CASSQDRQGAQNTEAFF.

The CDR3 sequence is CASSLFREYEQYF. In nucleotides, the CDR3 is TGCGCCAGCAGCTTGTTTCGGGAATACGAGCAGTACTTC. J is TRBJ2-7 and V is TRBV5-1, with D possibly matching TRBD2 (5 bases). CDR1 and CDR2 (germline): SGHRS, YFSETQ. This CDR3 has 13 residues. V was cut by 1 base and J by 4 bases, with 9 bases left in between.

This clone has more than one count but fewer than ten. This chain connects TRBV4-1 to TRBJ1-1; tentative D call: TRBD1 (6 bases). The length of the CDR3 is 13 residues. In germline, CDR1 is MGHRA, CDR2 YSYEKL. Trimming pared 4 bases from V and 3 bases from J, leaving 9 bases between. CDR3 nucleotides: TGCGCCAGCAGCCTTCACAGGGACACTGAAGCTTTCTTT. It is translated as CASSLHRDTEAFF.

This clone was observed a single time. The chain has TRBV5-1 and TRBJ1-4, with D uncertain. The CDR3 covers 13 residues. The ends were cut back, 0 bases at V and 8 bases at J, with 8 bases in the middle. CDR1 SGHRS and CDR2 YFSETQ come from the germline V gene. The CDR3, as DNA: TGCGCCAGCAGCTTGGGGGGATCCGAAAAACTGTTTTTT. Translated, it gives CASSLGGSEKLFF.

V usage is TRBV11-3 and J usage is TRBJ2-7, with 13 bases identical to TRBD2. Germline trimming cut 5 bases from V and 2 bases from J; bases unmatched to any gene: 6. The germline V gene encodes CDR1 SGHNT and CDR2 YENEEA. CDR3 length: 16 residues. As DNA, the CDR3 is TGTGCCAGCAGCCCGGGACTAGCGGGGCCTACCTACGAGCAGTACTTC. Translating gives CASSPGLAGPTYEQYF.

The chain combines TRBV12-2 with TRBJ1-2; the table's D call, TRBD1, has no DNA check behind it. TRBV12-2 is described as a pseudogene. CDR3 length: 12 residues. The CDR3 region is CASRLCRDGYTF. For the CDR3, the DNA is TGTGCAAGTCGCTTATGCAGGGATGGCTACACCTTC.

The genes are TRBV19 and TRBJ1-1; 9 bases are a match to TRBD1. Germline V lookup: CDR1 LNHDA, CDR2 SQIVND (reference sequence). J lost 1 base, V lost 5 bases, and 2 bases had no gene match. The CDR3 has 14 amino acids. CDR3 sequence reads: CASSADRGNTEAFF. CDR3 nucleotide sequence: TGTGCCAGTAGTGCGGACAGGGGGAACACTGAAGCTTTCTTT.

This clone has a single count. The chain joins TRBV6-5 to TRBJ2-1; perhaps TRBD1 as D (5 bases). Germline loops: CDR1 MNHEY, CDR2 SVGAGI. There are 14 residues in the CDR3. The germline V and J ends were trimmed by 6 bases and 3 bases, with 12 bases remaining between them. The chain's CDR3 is CASRARAGYNEQFF. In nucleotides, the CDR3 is TGTGCCAGCAGGGCCAGGGCAGGCTACAATGAGCAGTTCTTC.

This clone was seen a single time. The CDR3: CSAGPSYEQYF. CDR3 in DNA: TGCAGTGCTGGGCCCTCCTACGAGCAGTACTTC. The J gene is TRBJ2-7, the V gene TRBV20-1; D unclear. This CDR3 region has 11 residues. Per germline, CDR1 DFQATT and CDR2 SNEGSKA (reference sequence). V was cut by 5 bases and J by 0 bases, with 5 bases left in between.

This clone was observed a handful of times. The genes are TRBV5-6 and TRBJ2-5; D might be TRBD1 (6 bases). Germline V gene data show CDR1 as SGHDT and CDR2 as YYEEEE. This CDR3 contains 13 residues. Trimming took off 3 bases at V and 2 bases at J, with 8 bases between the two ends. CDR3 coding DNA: TGTGCCAGCAGCTCGGACAGACAAGAGACCCAGTACTTC. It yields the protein CASSSDRQETQYF.

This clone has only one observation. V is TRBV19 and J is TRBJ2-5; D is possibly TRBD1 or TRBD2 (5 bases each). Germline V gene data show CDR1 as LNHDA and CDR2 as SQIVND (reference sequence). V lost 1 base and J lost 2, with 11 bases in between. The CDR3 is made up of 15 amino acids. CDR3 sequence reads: CASSIGGTAQETQYF. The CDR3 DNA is TGTGCCAGTAGTATAGGAGGGACCGCACAAGAGACCCAGTACTTC.

CDR3 bases: TGTGCCAGCAGTTATAGTGCCCGCTACGAGCAGTACTTC. Its protein product is CASSYSARYEQYF. The chain couples TRBV6-5 to TRBJ2-7; D call uncertain. This CDR3 region has 13 residues. CDR1 and CDR2 (germline): MNHEY, SVGAGI. V dropped 3 bases and J dropped 3 bases, with 9 bases sitting between them.

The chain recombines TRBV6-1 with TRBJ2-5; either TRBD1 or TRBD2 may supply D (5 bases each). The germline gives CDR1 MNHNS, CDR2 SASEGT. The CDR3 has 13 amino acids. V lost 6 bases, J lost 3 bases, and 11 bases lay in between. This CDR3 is CASSGTSKETQYF. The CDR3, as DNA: TGTGCCAGCAGCGGGACCTCTAAAGAGACCCAGTACTTC.

CDR3 DNA: TGTGCCAGCAGCCTAACGACAGGGACGAACTACGAGCAGTACTTC. Protein sequence: CASSLTTGTNYEQYF. The chain is built from TRBV7-6 and TRBJ2-7; 7 bases are shared with TRBD1. The germline CDR1 and CDR2 sequences are SGHVS and FNYEAQ. The CDR3 extends over 15 amino acids. The V segment lost 5 bases and the J segment 3 bases; nucleotides outside the gene matches: 10. The full variable domain, with the rest looked up from reference TRBV7-6 and TRBJ2-7, is GAGVSQSPRYKVTKRGQDVALRCDPISGHVSLYWYRQALGQGPEFLTYFNYEAQQDKSGLPNDRFSAERPEGSISTLTIQRTEQRDSAMYRCASSLTTGTNYEQYFGPGTRLTVT.